A single TCR beta chain is shown here with its context. The antigen it binds to is not known. Per-nucleotide qualities are absent, and no much larger clonotype sits a single base away. The data stem from a study of blood T cell repertoires in COVID-19 (dated by TCRdb to between 2020 and 2021). General notes on the study: Samples from collaborators originated in the United States, Italy and Spain and spanned both the acute and convalescent phases of COVID-19. The material from the prospective study consisted of cDNA or gDNA derived from T cells, B-cell-depleted T cells, or PBMCs. The dataset comprised deeply sampled blood TCRbeta repertoires from subjects exposed to, actively infected with, or recovered from COVID-19. The repertoires were released in a freely available public database meant as a resource for research on the immune response to SARS-CoV-2. Samples came from the ongoing ImmuneRACE study (first 160 participants) plus 1,254 subjects from 6 global collaborators. The sample metadata nearly always contained a de-identified subject ID, COVID-19 status, age in years and sex. Where available, HLA class I and class II types were taken from metadata supplied by the sample provider and were not determined by assay-based typing.

General conclusions and limits of the study: How much clinical and demographic metadata was included differed by source and by participant, and the metadata was provided uncurated.

Reading the germline V gene gives CDR1 KGHDR and CDR2 SFDVKD. V is trimmed back by 9 bases and J by 5 bases, and the junction contains 14 bases that no gene match accounts for. The CDR3 has 15 amino acids, counting the end cysteine and phenylalanine. This entry keeps only the CDR3 DNA: 45 bases, framed from base 1. The immunoSEQ Assay, a bias-controlled multiplex PCR, was used to amplify TCRbeta CDR3 regions from genomic DNA. In the original analysis: Within the assay, amplification of reference gene primers was used to estimate how many nucleated cells each sample contained. To quantify the absolute abundance of each unique TCRbeta CDR3 rearrangement, sequence reads were collapsed and filtered. For each sample, productive Simpson clonality was calculated by taking the square root of Simpson's diversity index across productive rearrangements. TCRdb provides this immuneACCESS table in a form limited to in-frame rearrangements. Some clones are lacking; in checked studies, under half of them reflect an unresolved V gene, and why the rest are absent is not known. V and J calls and clone size are given by that table; D and trimming were obtained from the DNA. The sample data list approximately 110,000 clones, and roughly 83% of these were observed just once. Of the sample, around 5% is held by the ten largest clones.

Collaborating institutions collected whole blood in K2EDTA tubes following their own protocols. For TCRbeta analysis, collaborators shipped samples in one of three forms: frozen whole blood, isolated PBMCs, or DNA extracted from either of those sample types. Sample: peripheral blood. The origin of this receptor is a human donor in a cohort sampled during active COVID-19. The chain uses TRBV24-1 and TRBJ1-2; TRBD1 lines up with 7 middle nucleotides. The CDR3 has the sequence CATRPTGRLSYGYTF. Here is the DNA: TGTGCCACCCGACCGACAGGGAGGTTGAGTTATGGCTACACCTTC.